This T cell receptor beta chain was obtained from a study of cytomegalovirus exposure and HLA in healthy donors. This CDR3 is 15 amino acids long. CDR1 is LNHNV, CDR2 YYDKDF, per germline (reference sequence). The V end was cut by 0 bases, the J end by 1 base, with 9 bases between. It was with 60 Vbeta and 13 Jbeta primers that the PCR ran. TCRdb's copy holds only in-frame clones and misses some; the assay was immunoSEQ multiplex PCR. The profile shows some 160,000 clones, approximately 77% of them singletons. This TCR was recovered from a man in his fifties in good health and CMV-seropositive. The sequenced sample consisted of PBMCs. The chain carries TRBV15 and TRBJ1-2; D remains ambiguous. The CDR3 nucleotides read TGTGCCACCAGCAGAGAGCAGACTAATAACTATGGCTACACCTTC. Amino acids: CATSREQTNNYGYTF.